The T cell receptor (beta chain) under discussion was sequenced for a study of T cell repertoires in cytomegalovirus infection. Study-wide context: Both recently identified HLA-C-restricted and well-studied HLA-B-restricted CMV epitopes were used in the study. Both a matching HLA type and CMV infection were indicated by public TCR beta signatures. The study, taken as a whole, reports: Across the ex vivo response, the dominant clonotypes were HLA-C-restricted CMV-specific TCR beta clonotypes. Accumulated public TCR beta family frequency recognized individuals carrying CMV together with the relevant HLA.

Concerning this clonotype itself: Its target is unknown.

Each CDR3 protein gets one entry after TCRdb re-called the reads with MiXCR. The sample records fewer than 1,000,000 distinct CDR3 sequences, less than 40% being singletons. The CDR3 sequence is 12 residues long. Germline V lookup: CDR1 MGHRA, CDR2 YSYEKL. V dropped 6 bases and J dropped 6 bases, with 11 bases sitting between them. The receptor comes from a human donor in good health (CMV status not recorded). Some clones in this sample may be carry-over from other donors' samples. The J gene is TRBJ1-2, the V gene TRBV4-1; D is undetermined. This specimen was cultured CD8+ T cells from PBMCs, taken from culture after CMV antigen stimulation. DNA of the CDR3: TGCGCCAGCAGGGACTTGGGAGATGGCTACACCTTC. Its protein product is CASRDLGDGYTF.